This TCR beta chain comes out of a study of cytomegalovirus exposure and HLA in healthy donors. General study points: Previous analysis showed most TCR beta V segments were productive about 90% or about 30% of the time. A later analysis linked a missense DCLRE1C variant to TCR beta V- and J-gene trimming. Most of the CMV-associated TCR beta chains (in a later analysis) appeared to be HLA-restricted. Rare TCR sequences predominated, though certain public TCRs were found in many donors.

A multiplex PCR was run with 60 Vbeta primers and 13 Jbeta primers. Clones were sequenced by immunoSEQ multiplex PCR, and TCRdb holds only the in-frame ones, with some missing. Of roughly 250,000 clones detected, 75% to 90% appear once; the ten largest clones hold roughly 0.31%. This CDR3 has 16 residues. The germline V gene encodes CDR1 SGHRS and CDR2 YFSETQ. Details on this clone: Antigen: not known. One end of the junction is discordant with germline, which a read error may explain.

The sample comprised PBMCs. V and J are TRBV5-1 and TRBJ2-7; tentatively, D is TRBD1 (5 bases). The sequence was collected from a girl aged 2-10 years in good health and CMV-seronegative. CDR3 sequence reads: CASSLAGQIASHEQYF. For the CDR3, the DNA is TGCGCCAGCAGCTTGGCTGGACAAATAGCCTCCCACGAGCAGTACTTC.